The rows below give T cell receptor beta chains drawn from one sample of a study of T-cell reconstitution after alpha-beta-depleted transplantation in children. Via MiXCR, TCRdb re-called the PCR reads, giving one row per CDR3 protein. The top ten clones hold approximately 9% of a sample with 250,000 to 300,000 distinct CDR3 sequences, nearly 8% of them seen once. Sequenced here: peripheral blood, sampled 360 days after TCRalphabeta/CD19-depleted stem cell transplant. These receptors were taken from a female patient between 2 and 10 years old who had a stem cell transplant for Fanconi anemia, so the T cells may come from the graft donor. CDR3s include the opening cysteine and the closing phenylalanine or tryptophan. The D gene is left open where the match is weak. Clone size is given for some rows only: seen once, a few or many times, or a class if the clone is expanded.

d_gene	abundance	v_gene	j_gene	CDR3aa	CDR3nt
-	many	TRBV7-9	TRBJ1-1	CASPALTGGTEAFF	TGTGCCAGCCCCGCGCTTACGGGAGGGACTGAAGCTTTCTTT
TRBD1	many	TRBV2	TRBJ2-5	CASRAGTEQTQYF	TGTGCCAGCAGGGCCGGGACAGAACAGACCCAGTACTTC
TRBD1	-	TRBV4-3	TRBJ1-1	CASSQERTGGGLRGTEAFF	TGCGCCAGCAGCCAAGAGAGGACAGGGGGCGGGCTTCGGGGCACTGAAGCTTTCTTT
TRBD1	few	TRBV4-1	TRBJ2-7	CASSTDRGGYEQYF	TGCGCCAGCAGCACAGACAGGGGGGGCTACGAGCAGTACTTC
-	few	TRBV7-2	TRBJ2-6	CASSLDRASGANVLTF	TGTGCCAGCAGCTTAGACCGAGCCTCTGGGGCCAACGTCCTGACTTTC
-	many	TRBV7-9	TRBJ2-3	CASSQIVDTQYF	TGTGCCAGCAGCCAGATCGTGGATACGCAGTATTTT
-	few	TRBV6-2/TRBV6-3	TRBJ2-5	CASSRTRDQYF	TGTGCCAGCAGCCGAACTAGGGACCAGTACTTC
-	-	TRBV19	TRBJ1-5	CASRGRSNQPQHF	TGTGCCAGTAGGGGACGGAGCAATCAGCCCCAGCATTTT
TRBD2	-	TRBV6-1	TRBJ2-5	CATRRLAGGLPETQYF	TGTGCCACCCGAAGACTAGCGGGAGGCCTGCCGGAGACCCAGTACTTC
-	-	TRBV2	TRBJ2-3	CALTDTQYF	TGTGCCCTCACAGATACGCAGTATTTT
TRBD1	few	TRBV6-7	TRBJ2-1	CASSSRQGAGDFGMWNEQFF	TGTGCCAGCAGTTCGAGACAGGGGGCGGGCGATTTTGGTATGTGGAATGAGCAGTTCTTC
-	many	TRBV29-1	TRBJ2-1	CSVDAVSSYNEQFF	TGCAGCGTTGACGCGGTTAGCTCCTACAATGAGCAGTTCTTC
TRBD2	many	TRBV12-3/TRBV12-4	TRBJ2-4	CASSQTLAGERNIQYF	TGTGCCAGCAGCCAGACTCTAGCGGGGGAGCGAAACATTCAGTACTTC
-	many	TRBV11-2	TRBJ1-6	CASSLELGVLNSPLHF	TGTGCCAGCAGCTTAGAATTAGGGGTTCTTAATTCACCCCTCCACTTT
-	-	TRBV2	TRBJ1-2	CASRPGQLGNYGYTF	TGTGCCAGCAGACCGGGACAACTGGGGAACTATGGCTACACCTTC
-	many	TRBV12-3/TRBV12-4	TRBJ2-5	CASSNRQAEETQYF	TGTGCCAGCAGCAATAGACAGGCAGAAGAGACCCAGTACTTC
TRBD1	-	TRBV10-3	TRBJ1-1	CATMTGNREAFF	TGTGCCACTATGACAGGGAACCGAGAAGCTTTCTTT
-	many	TRBV5-1	TRBJ2-5	CASSLGVRPGQETQYF	TGCGCCAGCAGCTTGGGGGTCAGGCCAGGACAAGAGACCCAGTACTTC
TRBD2	-	TRBV10-3	TRBJ2-5	CAISESAGAQETQYF	TGTGCCATCAGTGAGTCGGCGGGAGCGCAAGAGACCCAGTACTTC
-	many	TRBV5-1	TRBJ1-3	CASSRVSGNTIYF	TGCGCCAGCAGCCGAGTCTCTGGAAACACCATATATTTT
-	-	TRBV7-9	TRBJ2-2	CASSLVGRRNTGELFF	TGTGCCAGCAGCTTAGTGGGCAGGAGAAACACCGGGGAGCTGTTTTTT
TRBD2	-	TRBV4-3	TRBJ2-3	CASSHEAGSGGQPDTQYF	TGCGCCAGCAGCCACGAAGCCGGGAGCGGGGGGCAACCAGATACGCAGTATTTT